A selection of T cell receptor beta chains follows, all from one sample in a study of blood T cell repertoires in COVID-19. Assay: immunoSEQ multiplex PCR; the TCRdb copy retains only in-frame clones and omits some. The repertoire holds approximately 170,000 clones, with 75% to 90% as singletons. The sequenced material came from PBMCs or T cells enriched from blood (not recorded which). Receptors were obtained from a woman in her forties or fifties who had recovered from COVID-19. Both conserved end residues are part of each CDR3. The D gene is left open where the match is weak. The size of a clone is reported for some rows only, either as once, few or many, or as a class for expanded clones.

D: NA
J: TRBJ1-2
size: NA
V: TRBV28
DNA: TGTGCCAGCAGCCCGGACAGCCTGGGCCACACCTTC
CDR3: CASSPDSLGHTF

D: NA
J: TRBJ2-1
size: NA
V: TRBV2
DNA: TGTGCCAGCAGTCTAACGACTCGGAATGAGCAGTTCTTC
CDR3: CASSLTTRNEQFF

D: NA
J: TRBJ2-2
size: NA
V: TRBV28
DNA: TGTGCCAGCACCCTCCAAGTTCAGTCAGGGTCAGCCGGGGAGCTGTTTTTT
CDR3: CASTLQVQSGSAGELFF

D: TRBD1
J: TRBJ1-2
size: NA
V: TRBV4-3
DNA: TGCGCCAGCAGCCAGGTGACAGGGCAAATACATGGCTACACCTTC
CDR3: CASSQVTGQIHGYTF

D: NA
J: TRBJ1-2
size: few
V: TRBV3-1/TRBV3-2
DNA: TGTGCCACGCAGGGGAGGGCTTTCTCGGGAAACTATGGCTACACCTTC
CDR3: CATQGRAFSGNYGYTF

D: TRBD2
J: TRBJ2-3
size: many
V: TRBV27
DNA: TGTGCCAGCAGTTGGACTAGCGGGAGCACAGATACGCAGTATTTT
CDR3: CASSWTSGSTDTQYF

D: TRBD1
J: TRBJ2-3
size: NA
V: TRBV9
DNA: TGTGCCAGCAGCGGCCCCCGGACAGGGACCTCAAGAGATACGCAGTATTTT
CDR3: CASSGPRTGTSRDTQYF

D: TRBD2
J: TRBJ2-5
size: NA
V: TRBV11-3
DNA: TGTGCCAGCAGCTTAGGCCTAGCGGGACTGGTGAACTACTTC
CDR3: CASSLGLAGLVNYF

D: TRBD1
J: TRBJ1-6
size: NA
V: TRBV25-1
DNA: TGTGCCAGCAGTGACTCAGGGGGTAATTCACCCCTCCACTTT
CDR3: CASSDSGGNSPLHF

D: NA
J: TRBJ1-5
size: NA
V: TRBV15
DNA: TGTGCCACCAGCCCCCCAGGGAATCAGCCCCAGCATTTT
CDR3: CATSPPGNQPQHF

D: NA
J: TRBJ1-1
size: NA
V: TRBV29-1
DNA: TGCAGCGTTGTGGCGGATCTCGCTGAAGCTTTCTTT
CDR3: CSVVADLAEAFF

D: NA
J: TRBJ2-6
size: NA
V: TRBV19
DNA: TGTGCCAGTACCCTGGGGGCAGCTGGGGCCAACGTCCTGACTTTC
CDR3: CASTLGAAGANVLTF

D: TRBD1
J: TRBJ1-6
size: few
V: TRBV5-1
DNA: TGCGCCAGCAGAAGACAGGGAGGCTCCTATAATTCACCCCTCCACTTT
CDR3: CASRRQGGSYNSPLHF

D: NA
J: TRBJ2-5
size: NA
V: TRBV6-6
DNA: TGTGCCAGCAGTGGGCAGACCCAGTACTTC
CDR3: CASSGQTQYF

D: TRBD1
J: TRBJ2-2
size: NA
V: TRBV29-1
DNA: TGCAGCGTGGACAGGGACACCGGGGAGCTGTTTTTT
CDR3: CSVDRDTGELFF

D: TRBD1
J: TRBJ2-3
size: NA
V: TRBV27
DNA: TGTGCCAGCAGTTTATCCCCGGGACAGGGGGTACAGGCGACAGATACGCAGTATTTT
CDR3: CASSLSPGQGVQATDTQYF

D: TRBD1
J: TRBJ2-5
size: NA
V: TRBV10-3
DNA: TGTGCCATCAGGGGGGACAGGGGGCAAGAGACCCAGTACTTC
CDR3: CAIRGDRGQETQYF

D: TRBD1
J: TRBJ2-3
size: NA
V: TRBV19
DNA: TGTGCCAGTAGTATGGGACAGGGGGCCACAGATACGCAGTATTTT
CDR3: CASSMGQGATDTQYF

D: TRBD1
J: TRBJ1-2
size: NA
V: TRBV28
DNA: TGTGCCAGCAGTTCCGGACAGGCCTATAACTATGGCTACACCTTC
CDR3: CASSSGQAYNYGYTF

D: TRBD1
J: TRBJ1-2
size: NA
V: TRBV2
DNA: TGTGCCAGCAGGACGGGACAGGGAGATGGCTACACCTTC
CDR3: CASRTGQGDGYTF

D: NA
J: TRBJ1-1
size: NA
V: TRBV12-3/TRBV12-4
DNA: TGTGCCAGCAGTTTTCAATTATCGGCTGAAGCTTTCTTT
CDR3: CASSFQLSAEAFF

D: NA
J: TRBJ1-4
size: NA
V: TRBV7-8
DNA: TGTGCCAGCAGCGTCCAGGGCCTTAATGAAAAACTGTTTTTT
CDR3: CASSVQGLNEKLFF

D: TRBD1
J: TRBJ1-1
size: NA
V: TRBV7-8
DNA: TGTGCCAGCAGCCCGGACAGGGGTGAAGCTTTCTTT
CDR3: CASSPDRGEAFF

D: NA
J: TRBJ1-1
size: NA
V: TRBV9
DNA: TGTGCCAGCAGCGTAGCGGGATTATCTGAAGCTTTCTTT
CDR3: CASSVAGLSEAFF

D: NA
J: TRBJ1-3
size: NA
V: TRBV18
DNA: TGTGCCAGCTCGCCCACAGGGACTGGAAACACCATATATTTT
CDR3: CASSPTGTGNTIYF